This T cell receptor beta chain was identified during a study of T cells in Graves' hyperthyroidism and ophthalmopathy (dated by TCRdb to about 2019). Regarding the study in general: A discovery cohort of 95 to 100 patients, 43 with Graves' ophthalmopathy and approximately 57 with stable Graves' hyperthyroidism, was used to find distinguishing TCR V-J signatures. The paper reports TCR Vbeta CDR3 sequencing of some 140 peripheral blood samples: some 44 ophthalmopathy, fewer than 85 hyperthyroidism and around 17 progressor patients. In about 6 Graves' hyperthyroidism patients, the study also compared T-cell repertoires from thyroid tissue with T-cell repertoires from blood. Prospective prediction of ophthalmopathy was tested in an independent validation cohort consisting of some 20 hyperthyroidism patients and more than 15 patients who later progressed to ophthalmopathy. The roughly 91 discovery patients were randomly divided into training and test sets at a 7:3 ratio. After sampling, hyperthyroidism patients received methimazole starting at 30 mg daily, and ophthalmopathy patients received high-dose intravenous methylprednisolone. The full study reports these points: In validation, the model predicted progression to ophthalmopathy a median of roughly 6.2 months before onset, with over 60% sensitivity and just under 75% specificity. A 13 V-J signature model separated ophthalmopathy from stable hyperthyroidism, with 87.88% sensitivity and 81.08% specificity in cross-validation and 80%/75% in testing. No statistical method was used to set the sample size in advance, and investigators knew the group allocation. Blood samples also contained most of the expanded thyroid clonotypes (frequency above 0.001), which suggests that blood repertoires may reflect thyroid immune responses.

TCR beta CDR3 regions were amplified from RNA transcripts. The first round of RT-PCR for the TCR CDR3 was performed with the HTBI primer set and the Qiagen OneStep RT-PCR kit. A second multiplex PCR round built the libraries, followed by size selection and purification. Libraries were sequenced paired-end with 100 bp reads on an Illumina HiSeq2000. From the authors' description of their analysis: Raw data were processed with SOAPnuke, discarding reads with adapters, uncalled bases, mean Phred below 15, or no exact constant-primer or identifier match. COPE v1.2.5 was used to merge the high-quality paired reads, and each unique nucleotide sequence was defined as a clonotype. Clonotypes were aligned to IMGT TRBV, TRBD and TRBJ reference segments using MiTCR v1.1. Analysis was restricted to V-J combinations with a frequency above 0.0001, which covered just over 98% of repertoires. A TCS score was defined as the ratio between F50 (clonal expansion) and ExV (chaos), using BLOSUM62-based TCRdist between CDR3 peptides within each V-J. Welch's t-statistics and random forest reduced approximately 520 V-J features to about 13, which were used in a naive Bayes classifier (R e1071). The Morisita-Horn index was used to measure how similar the thyroid and blood repertoires were. The public sequencing data were trimmed at Q25 with fastp and processed into clonotypes with MiXCR by TCRdb, which kept only in-frame beta chains. When rows share a CDR3 protein, they turn into one entry using the most common DNA and genes. The V and J calls were not made by the authors but by TCRdb's processing. This sample is represented by 450,000 to 700,000 distinct CDR3 sequences; more than 45% of them were singletons. Around 8% of the sample rests with the top ten.

This clonotype was picked up one time. No cognate antigen has been identified for it. Per-nucleotide qualities are absent, and no much larger clonotype sits a single base away. One read provides weak support. Stable Graves' hyperthyroidism was defined as no progression to ophthalmopathy during 18 months of follow-up. Hyperthyroidism patients were newly diagnosed, had a disease duration of under 2 months, and were aged 18 to 65 years. Patients with uncontrolled infections, other autoimmune diseases, pregnancy or lactation were excluded. Diagnoses were established on the basis of clinical symptoms, serum thyroxine and TRAb, thyroid ultrasound, and orbital computed tomography. Total RNA was extracted with Trizol reagent, and quality was checked on an Agilent 2100 Bioanalyzer. Per the germline V gene, SGHNT is the CDR1 and YENEEA is the CDR2. The CDR3 sequence holds 16 residues, the cysteine and phenylalanine included. Just the 48-base CDR3 DNA is kept, in frame starting at base 1. V trim: 7 bases; J trim: 7 bases; unmatched bases: 12.

The V gene is TRBV11-3 and the J gene is TRBJ1-5, with 11 central nucleotides matching TRBD1. The clonotype originates from a woman between 18 and 29 years old with Graves' hyperthyroidism. The specimen was peripheral blood or thyroid tissue (not recorded which). For the CDR3, the sequence is CASTNDGTGGSQPQHF. The nucleotide sequence is TGTGCCAGCACCAACGACGGGACAGGGGGAAGCCAGCCCCAGCATTTT.